The clone carrying this T cell receptor (beta chain) was counted only a few times. Its antigen remains unknown. CDR1 SGHRS and CDR2 YFSETQ come from the germline V gene. After removal of 0 bases from V and 5 bases from J, the junction contained 7 bases not matched to a gene. This CDR3 spans 18 amino acids. This sample is part of a study of identical twins. Study-wide points: One should note that invariant MAIT and iNKT cells could partly confound zero-insertion analyses.

TCRdb reprocessed the 5' RACE reads with MiXCR, giving one entry per CDR3 protein. The data hold hundreds of thousands of distinct CDR3 sequences, with roughly 7.1% observed a single time. The data were also submitted as part of a second study, on yellow fever vaccine responses in identical twins.

The clonotype comes from a woman under 30 in good health. Specimen: PBMCs. V and J are TRBV5-1 and TRBJ2-1, with 14 bases identical to TRBD2. For the CDR3, the DNA is TGCGCCAGCAGCTTGGCCTTCTTGACTAGCGGGAGGGACAATGAGCAGTTCTTC. Protein: CASSLAFLTSGRDNEQFF.